This T cell receptor (beta chain) was observed in a study of a mutant IDH1 vaccine in newly diagnosed glioma. Study-wide background: Vaccine administration was initiated 4-6 weeks following radiotherapy alone, or with temozolomide cycles. Patients were pretreated with radiotherapy, temozolomide, or both, mostly both.

Stated time point: week 23, last vaccination. Each dose delivered 300 ug of mutant IDH1 20-mer peptide subcutaneously with imiquimod. The repertoire was sequenced with immunoSEQ multiplex PCR; TCRdb's copy has only in-frame clones and lacks some. The repertoire consists of tens of thousands of clones, with about four fifths occurring once and the leading ten covering roughly 13%. Germline V gene data show CDR1 as MNHEY and CDR2 as SVGAGI. The CDR3 spans 14 residues. The V gene lost 5 bases and the J gene lost 5 bases, with 14 bases spanning the gap. This clone was seen a single time. Its antigen is currently unknown.

The TCR sequence derives from a man aged 25-45 years with glioma. Sequenced here: PBMCs, sampled from a glioma patient whose treatment included an IDH1 peptide vaccine. The chain joins TRBV6-5 to TRBJ2-3; D ambiguous. The CDR3 is CASSEDEGLDTQYF. In nucleotides, the CDR3 is TGTGCCAGCAGTGAAGATGAAGGCTTAGATACGCAGTATTTT.